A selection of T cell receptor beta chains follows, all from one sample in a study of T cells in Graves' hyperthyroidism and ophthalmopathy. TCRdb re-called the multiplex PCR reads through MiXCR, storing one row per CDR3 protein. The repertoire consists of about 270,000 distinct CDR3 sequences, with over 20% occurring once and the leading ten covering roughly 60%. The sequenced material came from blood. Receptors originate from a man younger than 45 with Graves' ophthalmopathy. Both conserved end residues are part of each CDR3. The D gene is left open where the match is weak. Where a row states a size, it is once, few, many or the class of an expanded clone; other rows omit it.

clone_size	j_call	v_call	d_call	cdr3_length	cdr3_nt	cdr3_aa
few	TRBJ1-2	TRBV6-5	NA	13	TGTGCCAGCAGTTACCCGAACAGGAATGGCTACACCTTC	CASSYPNRNGYTF
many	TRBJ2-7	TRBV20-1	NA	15	TGCAGTGCTAGAGATCATTTAGGGACAAAGGGCGAGCAGTACTTC	CSARDHLGTKGEQYF
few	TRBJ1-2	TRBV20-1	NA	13	TGCAGTGCTGGGAAGGGGGGCTACTATGGCTACACCTTC	CSAGKGGYYGYTF
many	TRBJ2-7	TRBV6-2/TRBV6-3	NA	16	TGTGCCAGCAGTTACTCGAGTGGACTACCCTACTACGAGCAGTACTTC	CASSYSSGLPYYEQYF
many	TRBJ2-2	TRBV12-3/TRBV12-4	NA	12	TGTGCCAGCAGTGTGGGGACCGGGGAGCTGTTTTTT	CASSVGTGELFF
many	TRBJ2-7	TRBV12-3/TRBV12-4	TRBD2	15	TGTGCCAGCTCGCTGAGGGGCGGGAGAACCTACGAGCAGTACTTC	CASSLRGGRTYEQYF
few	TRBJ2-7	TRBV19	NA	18	TGTGCCAGTAGTATTCGTGGGGTCGGTTTCTCGTTACCGTACGAGCAGTACTTC	CASSIRGVGFSLPYEQYF
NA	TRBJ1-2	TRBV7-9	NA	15	TGTGCCAGCAGCCCGAGGGGGGGTTCGGACTATGGCTACACCTTC	CASSPRGGSDYGYTF
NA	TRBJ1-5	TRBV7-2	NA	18	TGTGCCAGCAGCTTAGTGCGGTGGCAGGAGAATAGCAATCAGCCCCAGCATTTT	CASSLVRWQENSNQPQHF
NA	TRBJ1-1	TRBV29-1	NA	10	TGCAGCGTTGGTAACAGGGCGGCTTTCTTT	CSVGNRAAFF
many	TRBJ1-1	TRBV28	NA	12	TGTGCCAGCAGTTTGTTATCGGCTGAAGCTTTCTTT	CASSLLSAEAFF
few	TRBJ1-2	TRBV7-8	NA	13	TGTGCCAGCAGCTTCGGGTCCCGGGATGGCTACACCTTC	CASSFGSRDGYTF
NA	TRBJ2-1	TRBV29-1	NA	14	TGCAGCGTTGACGGGGGAGTCATCTACAATGAGCAGTTCTTC	CSVDGGVIYNEQFF
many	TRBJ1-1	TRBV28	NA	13	TGTGCCAGCAACCGGGCGGGGAACACTGAAGCTTTCTTT	CASNRAGNTEAFF
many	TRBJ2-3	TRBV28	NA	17	TGTGCCAGCAGTTTATTACAGGTCCGTGGTAGCACAGATACGCAGTATTTT	CASSLLQVRGSTDTQYF
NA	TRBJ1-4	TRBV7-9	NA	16	TGTACCAGCAGCTTTATGCGACAGGCGACTAATGAAAAACTGTTTTTT	CTSSFMRQATNEKLFF
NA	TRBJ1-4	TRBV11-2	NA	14	TGTGCCAGCAGCCTCCAGGGAGGCCGAGAAAAACTGTTTTTT	CASSLQGGREKLFF
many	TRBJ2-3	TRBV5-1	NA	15	TGCGCCAGCAGCACGACAGGAGTCTACACAGATACGCAGTATTTT	CASSTTGVYTDTQYF
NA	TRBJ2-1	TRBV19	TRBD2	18	TGTGCCAGTATCTCACGGACTAGCGGGAGGGCCCCGACAGGGGAGCAGTTCTTC	CASISRTSGRAPTGEQFF
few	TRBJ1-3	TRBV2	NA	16	TGTGCCAGCAGCCTCATAGGGATGAGCTCTGGAAACACCATATATTTT	CASSLIGMSSGNTIYF
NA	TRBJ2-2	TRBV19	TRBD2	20	TGTGCCAGTAGTATAATCCCGGGGGGAGCGCTGCCCCTTAACACCGGGGAGCTGTTTTTT	CASSIIPGGALPLNTGELFF
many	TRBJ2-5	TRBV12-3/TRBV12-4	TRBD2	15	TGTGCCAGCAGTCCCGGAGTAGCGGGAGGAGAGACCCAGTACTTC	CASSPGVAGGETQYF
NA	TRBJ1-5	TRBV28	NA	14	TGTGCCAGCAGTTGGGGGGCGAGCAATCAGCCCCAGCATTTT	CASSWGASNQPQHF
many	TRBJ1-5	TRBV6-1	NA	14	TGTGCCAGCAGTGAACTGAGACAGAATCAGCCCCAGCATTTT	CASSELRQNQPQHF
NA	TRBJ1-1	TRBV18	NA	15	TGTGCCAGCTCAATTCCGGGGGGCATGAACACTGAAGCTTTCTTT	CASSIPGGMNTEAFF
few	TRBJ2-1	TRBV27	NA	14	TGTGCCAGCTCGAGAGGCGACACGTACAATGAGCAGTTCTTC	CASSRGDTYNEQFF
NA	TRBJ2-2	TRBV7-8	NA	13	TGTGCCAGCAGCTTAGCGGCCACCGGGGAGCTGTTTTTT	CASSLAATGELFF
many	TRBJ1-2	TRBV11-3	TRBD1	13	TGTGCCAGCAGCTTGGGACAGCTCTATGGCTACACCTTC	CASSLGQLYGYTF
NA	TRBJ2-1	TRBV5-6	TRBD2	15	TGTGCCAGCAGCTGGGGACTAGCGGAAGAGAATGAGCAGTTCTTC	CASSWGLAEENEQFF
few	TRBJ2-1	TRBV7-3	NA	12	TGTGCCAGCTCAGGGCCCCACAATGAGCAGTTCTTC	CASSGPHNEQFF
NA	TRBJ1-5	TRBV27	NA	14	TGTGCCAGCAGTCAAAGGGGGTCCAATCAGCCCCAGCATTTT	CASSQRGSNQPQHF
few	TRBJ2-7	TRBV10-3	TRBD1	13	TGTGCCATCCGAGGGACAGATAACTACGAGCAGTACTTC	CAIRGTDNYEQYF
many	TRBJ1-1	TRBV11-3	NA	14	TGTGCCAGCAGCTTCGACAGCCAGAACACTGAAGCTTTCTTT	CASSFDSQNTEAFF
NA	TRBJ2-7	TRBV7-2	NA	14	TGTGCCAGCAGCTTAGGGGCTAGCTCCTACGAGCAGTACTTC	CASSLGASSYEQYF
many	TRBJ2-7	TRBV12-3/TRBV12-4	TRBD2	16	TGTGCCAGCAGTTCACAATCTTTGCGGGGGGGAAACGAGCAGTACTTC	CASSSQSLRGGNEQYF
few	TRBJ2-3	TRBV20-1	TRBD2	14	TGCAGTGCACCTGAGCGGGAATTCACAGATACGCAGTATTTT	CSAPEREFTDTQYF
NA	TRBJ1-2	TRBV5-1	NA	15	TGCGCCAGCAGCTTGGAGGACGGGGGGCCCCCTGGCTACACCTTC	CASSLEDGGPPGYTF
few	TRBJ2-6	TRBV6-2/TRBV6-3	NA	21	TGTGCCAGCAGCTCGACGTTAGGGAAGCGGGACAGCCTCTCTGGGGCCAACGTCCTGACTTTC	CASSSTLGKRDSLSGANVLTF
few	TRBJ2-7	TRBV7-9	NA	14	TGTGCCAGCAGCTTAGATCATGGACCCTACGAGCAGTACTTC	CASSLDHGPYEQYF
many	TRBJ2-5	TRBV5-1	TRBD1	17	TGCGCCAGCAGCCTATCCCGGGGACAGGGGATCAAAGAGACCCAGTACTTC	CASSLSRGQGIKETQYF
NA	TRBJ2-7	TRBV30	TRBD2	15	TGTGCCTGGAGTGGAGGTAGCGGGAGCTCCTACGAGCAGTACTTC	CAWSGGSGSSYEQYF
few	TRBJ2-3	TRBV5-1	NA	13	TGCGCCAGCAGCTTGGGTCAGGGGAATACGCAGTATTTT	CASSLGQGNTQYF
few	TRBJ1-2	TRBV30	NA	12	TGTGCCTGGAACCCCGGGCCCGGCGGCTACACCTTC	CAWNPGPGGYTF
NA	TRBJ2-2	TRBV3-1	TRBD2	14	TGTGCCAGCAGGGGGACTAGCGCCACCGGGGAGCTGTTTTTT	CASRGTSATGELFF
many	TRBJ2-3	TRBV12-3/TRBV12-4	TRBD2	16	TGTGCCAGCAGTCCCCTCCAGCGGGAGTGGGGAGATACGCAGTATTTT	CASSPLQREWGDTQYF
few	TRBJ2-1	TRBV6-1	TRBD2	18	TGTGCCAGCAGTGAAGGGGTAGGAGCGGGAGCATCCTACAATGAGCAGTTCTTC	CASSEGVGAGASYNEQFF
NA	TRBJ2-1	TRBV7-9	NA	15	TGTGCCAGCAGCGAGGGGCAGAGCTCCTACAATGAGCAGTTCTTC	CASSEGQSSYNEQFF
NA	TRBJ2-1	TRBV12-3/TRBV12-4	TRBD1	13	TGTGCCAGCACCATGGACAGGGGCAATGAGCAGTTCTTC	CASTMDRGNEQFF
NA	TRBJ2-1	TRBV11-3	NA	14	TGTGCCAGCAGCTTCATTGCCCCGGGACCTGGGTTGTTCTTC	CASSFIAPGPGLFF
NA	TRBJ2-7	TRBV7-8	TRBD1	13	TGTGCCAGCAGCCCACCGACAGGGCGCGAGCAGTACTTC	CASSPPTGREQYF
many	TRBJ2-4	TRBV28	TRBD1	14	TGTGCCAGCAGTGAATCCGGGACAGGGGACATTCAGTACTTC	CASSESGTGDIQYF
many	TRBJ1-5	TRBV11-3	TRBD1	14	TGTGCCAGCAGGGACAGGGCACGGGATCAGCCCCAGCATTTT	CASRDRARDQPQHF